This T cell receptor beta chain was retrieved from a study of cytomegalovirus exposure and HLA in healthy donors. Looking at the study overall: Prior work identified more than 90 million unique TCR beta sequences in some 180 million T cells.

It was with 60 Vbeta and 13 Jbeta primers that the PCR ran. Here immunoSEQ multiplex PCR was the method, and the copy in TCRdb shows in-frame clones only, minus some. The sample lists 76,000 or so clones; around 72% were seen once. Trimming shortened V by 3 bases and J by 5 bases, and 22 bases separated the two germline ends. Germline-derived CDR1 and CDR2 are GTSNPN and SVGIG (reference sequence). The CDR3 has 16 residues. The chain combines TRBV30 with TRBJ1-1; D remains ambiguous. The sample comprised PBMCs. This TCR came from a woman between 35 and 50 years old in good health and CMV-seropositive. The DNA for the CDR3 is TGTGCCTGGAGCAAATTGGGTCCGGCGCCGGGGACTGAAGCTTTCTTT. Protein product: CAWSKLGPAPGTEAFF.